This T cell receptor (beta chain) was recovered during a study of graft-versus-host responses after intestinal transplantation. Looking at the study overall: Recipients got multivisceral, liver-intestinal, or isolated intestinal transplants. Points from the study as a whole: The authors found GvH clones in recipient marrow, some appearing first in ileum or blood. Early after transplant, HvG declines were associated with peak levels of circulating GvH clones.

Here immunoSEQ multiplex PCR was the method, and the copy in TCRdb shows in-frame clones only, minus some. The sample yields some 110,000 clones, 85% to 95% seen once. Trimming shortened V by 6 bases and J by 0 bases, and 12 bases separated the two germline ends. Germline V gene lookup returns CDR1 MRHNA and CDR2 SNTAGT. The length of the CDR3 is 15 residues. This clone was detected once. As yet, its antigen is unknown. The genes are TRBV6-4 and TRBJ2-1; D is unresolved. Source: unstimulated CD8+ T cells sorted from spleen or lymph node cells, taken before transplant. This TCR was recovered from a human donor who was the organ donor for an intestinal transplant. This chain's CDR3 is CASSPDVSSYNEQFF. The CDR3 nucleotides read TGTGCCAGCAGCCCCGATGTAAGCTCCTACAATGAGCAGTTCTTC.